These T cell receptor beta chains were read from a single sample in a study of blood T cell repertoires in COVID-19. Repertoires were generated with immunoSEQ multiplex PCR, while TCRdb's copy carries only in-frame clones and drops some. The sample has 95,000 to 100,000 clones; 90% to 95% are singletons. Sequencing was performed on peripheral blood. These receptors all stem from a man aged 50-59 years with acute or convalescent COVID-19. The CDR3 runs from the conserved cysteine through the conserved F or W. Fields, in order: CDR3 protein, CDR3 DNA, J gene, D gene, clone size, V gene. D genes are given only for firm matches. Some rows have no size entry. The others give once, few or many, or a class for an expanded clone.

CASSTPRGGTQYF	TGTGCCAGTAGTACGCCACGGGGTGGGACCCAGTACTTC	TRBJ2-5	NA	NA	TRBV19
CASSSDRGTYEQYF	TGTGCCAGCAGCTCGGACAGGGGGACCTACGAGCAGTACTTC	TRBJ2-7	TRBD1	NA	TRBV7-2
CASSSDTSANTGELFF	TGTGCCAGCAGCTCTGACACCTCCGCGAACACCGGGGAGCTGTTTTTT	TRBJ2-2	NA	NA	TRBV5-6
CASSQTQGTGANVLTF	TGTGCCAGCAGCCAGACACAGGGTACTGGGGCCAACGTCCTGACTTTC	TRBJ2-6	NA	once	TRBV3-1/TRBV3-2
CASSLGVRANYGYTF	TGCGCCAGCAGCTTGGGGGTCAGGGCTAACTATGGCTACACCTTC	TRBJ1-2	NA	NA	TRBV5-1
CASSSRLAGFTDTQYF	TGTGCCAGTAGTTCAAGACTAGCGGGGTTCACAGATACGCAGTATTTT	TRBJ2-3	TRBD2	NA	TRBV19
CASSPGLVTYEQFF	TGTGCCAGCAGCCCCGGACTAGTCACCTATGAGCAGTTCTTC	TRBJ2-1	TRBD2	NA	TRBV7-6
CASSLTTGSYNSPLHF	TGTGCCAGCTCACTCACGACAGGGTCCTATAATTCACCCCTCCACTTT	TRBJ1-6	TRBD1	NA	TRBV18
CASKGRAYEQYF	TGCGCCAGCAAAGGGAGAGCCTACGAGCAGTACTTC	TRBJ2-7	NA	NA	TRBV5-1
CASSLGSGSGNTIYF	TGTGCCAGCAGCTTGGGGTCGGGTTCTGGAAACACCATATATTTT	TRBJ1-3	NA	NA	TRBV5-5
CASTIDAGANSPLHF	TGTGCCAGCACAATAGATGCAGGGGCGAACTCACCCCTCCACTTT	TRBJ1-6	NA	NA	TRBV9
CASSRDRTGYTF	TGCGCCAGCAGCCGCGACAGGACTGGCTACACCTTC	TRBJ1-2	NA	NA	TRBV4-1
CASSFGQGNSPLHF	TGCGCCAGCAGCTTTGGACAGGGGAATTCACCCCTCCACTTT	TRBJ1-6	TRBD1	NA	TRBV5-1
CASTQTEANYGYTF	TGTGCCAGCACCCAAACAGAAGCTAACTATGGCTACACCTTC	TRBJ1-2	NA	NA	TRBV2
CASSLGTAYGANVLTF	TGTGCCAGCAGCCTTGGGACTGCTTATGGGGCCAACGTCCTGACTTTC	TRBJ2-6	NA	NA	TRBV3-1/TRBV3-2
CASSPARGRNTEAFF	TGTGCCAGCAGCCCTGCCAGGGGGCGAAACACTGAAGCTTTCTTT	TRBJ1-1	TRBD1	once	TRBV4-2
CASSPTTNTGELFF	TGTGCCAGCTCACCAACTACTAACACCGGGGAGCTGTTTTTT	TRBJ2-2	NA	NA	TRBV18
CASSYLRGTEAFF	TGTGCCAGCAGCTACCTACGGGGCACTGAAGCTTTCTTT	TRBJ1-1	NA	NA	TRBV12-3/TRBV12-4
CASSVRQVTTYEQYF	TGTGCCAGCAGTGTAAGACAGGTGACTACCTACGAGCAGTACTTC	TRBJ2-7	NA	NA	TRBV2
CASSLARTDYGYTF	TGCGCCAGCAGCTTGGCACGGACAGACTATGGCTACACCTTC	TRBJ1-2	NA	NA	TRBV5-1
CASSMGSGQGVSGYTF	TGTGCCAGTAGTATGGGGTCAGGACAGGGCGTGAGTGGCTACACCTTC	TRBJ1-2	TRBD1	NA	TRBV19
CASSLSTDNTEAFF	TGTGCCAGCAGCTTATCGACAGATAACACTGAAGCTTTCTTT	TRBJ1-1	NA	NA	TRBV11-2
CASSEIAGNQPQHF	TGTGCCAGCAGTGAGATTGCAGGGAATCAGCCCCAGCATTTT	TRBJ1-5	NA	once	TRBV6-1
CASTNRGTGNTIYF	TGTGCCAGTACTAACAGGGGGACTGGAAACACCATATATTTT	TRBJ1-3	TRBD1	once	TRBV11-2
CASSLGPGGNQPQHF	TGCGCCAGCAGCTTGGGACCCGGGGGCAATCAGCCCCAGCATTTT	TRBJ1-5	NA	once	TRBV5-1
CASSLEPGQGNEKLFF	TGCGCCAGCAGCTTGGAGCCGGGACAGGGTAATGAAAAACTGTTTTTT	TRBJ1-4	TRBD1	NA	TRBV5-1
CASSPSLSGANVLTF	TGTGCCAGCTCACCTAGTCTCTCTGGGGCCAACGTCCTGACTTTC	TRBJ2-6	NA	once	TRBV18
CASSPLAGDYEQYF	TGTGCCAGCTCACCGCTAGCGGGGGACTACGAGCAGTACTTC	TRBJ2-7	TRBD2	NA	TRBV18
CASSTLAGGVDTQYF	TGTGCCAGCAGTACACTAGCGGGGGGAGTCGATACGCAGTATTTT	TRBJ2-3	TRBD2	NA	TRBV2
CASYYSNQPQHF	TGTGCCTCGTATTATAGCAATCAGCCCCAGCATTTT	TRBJ1-5	NA	once	TRBV28